Detailed here is one T cell receptor beta chain. Its antigen is not yet known. Base qualities are not recorded, but no much larger clone differs from it by a single base. The method behind the library was the immunoSEQ multiplex PCR assay. For the multiplex PCR, a mixture combining 60 forward primers for TCR Vbeta segments and 13 reverse primers for TCR Jbeta segments was used. The CDR3 region of rearranged TCR beta genes was amplified from genomic DNA with a multiplex PCR assay. The amplified TCR beta libraries were sequenced on the Illumina HiSeq System as 87-base-pair reads. As for the original processing: Across the 670 or so repertoires, a later analysis counted roughly 84 million unique TCR beta chains, around 10 million of which were shared by at least two donors. A nearest-neighbor algorithm error-corrected the raw reads and collapsed the reads into unique sequences, merging closely related sequences to remove PCR and sequencing errors. To assign V, D and J gene segments, CDR3 sequences were aligned to IMGT reference sequences. For a sequence to be retained, a match of at least six nucleotides was required to both a V gene segment and a J gene segment. Rearrangements were classified as productive when the CDR3 lacked stop codons and remained in frame with V and J, and all other rearrangements were classified as non-productive. Following IMGT convention, CDR3 was defined as the stretch from the second conserved V-encoded cysteine to the conserved J-encoded phenylalanine. In an earlier analysis of approximately 590 of the donors, sequences lacking an unambiguous match to a single V gene segment were excluded. An earlier analysis of 587 of the donors classified V segments as functional when productive rearrangements were above 56.7% and as segregating when the standard deviation between donors was above 5%. To diagnose cytomegalovirus status from the catalog of TCR beta chain sequences, a statistical classification framework was built. V and J gene assignment, in a later analysis, came from comparing TCR nucleotide sequences with IMGT/GENE-DB human TR gene sequences. The TCRdist pipeline was used in a later analysis to assign CDR3 sequences and most-parsimonious VDJ recombination scenarios. In a later analysis, each TCR beta chain was defined by its CDR3 amino acid sequence together with its V-gene family, and reads lacking a unique V-gene family were excluded. To address suspected cross-contamination and a sequencing artifact, a later analysis removed under 600 highly shared, low-generation-probability nucleotide sequences. For each public chain, a later analysis derived a clonal expansion index from normalized ranks of inferred template counts within each repertoire. In a later analysis, generation probabilities were computed with a VDJ recombination model fitted to out-of-frame rearrangements, and the resulting probabilities were checked against IGoR. In a later analysis, TCR-TCR, TCR-HLA and TCR-CMV co-occurrence was scored with hypergeometric tests, and a repertoire-size bias correction was applied to TCR pairs. False discovery rates were estimated in a later analysis by permuting HLA or CMV assignments 20 times. In a later analysis, co-occurring TCRs were grouped using DBSCAN, and TCRdist sequence similarity was added for clustering within HLA-allele-positive subsets. Repertoires with fewer than 30,000 or more than 120,000 public chains, plus five repertoires with anomalous nucleotide sharing, were excluded from co-occurrence clustering. Sourced from immuneACCESS, this table was stored by TCRdb with only in-frame sequences that have V and J called. A share of the clones is absent; for the studies checked, an unresolved V gene accounts for under half, and the remainder has no known explanation. V and J calls plus clone size are reproduced from that table; the DNA served to infer D and trimming. The sample yields 200,000 to 250,000 clones; 70% to 80% were counted once. Roughly 1.9% of the sample belongs to the ten largest clones.

The cohort comprised hundreds of healthy bone marrow donors. At the time of sampling, every cohort member was nominally healthy, though immune exposures that went unrecorded were likely present. The donor was CMV seronegative and was included in the group of a few hundred seronegative cohort members. Each donor provided a peripheral blood sample, and peripheral blood mononuclear cells were used for TCR beta sequencing. Genomic DNA was extracted from the blood cell samples with the Qiagen DNeasy Blood Extraction Kit. This entry is derived from a study of cytomegalovirus exposure and HLA in healthy donors (TCRdb year 2017). Background for the entire study: An earlier analysis of 587 of the donors reported about 260 Gb of sequence data and 95 million to 130 million unique TCR beta sequences obtained from about 200 million T cells. An early release covering roughly 580 HLA-typed donors comprised around 300 gigabases of sequencing data and around 80 million unique TCR sequences. The genetic ancestry cluster associated with self-reported Caucasian donors included about four fifths of the 300 to 400 genotyped donors. The aim of the study was to test whether cataloging public T cell receptors could identify signatures of past pathogen exposure. Using immunosequencing, the study profiled T cell repertoires from around 680 subjects and related those repertoires to cytomegalovirus serostatus. Along with the approximately 650-subject first cohort, a separate validation cohort of around 120 different subjects was used. To predict cytomegalovirus infection status, the study combined high-throughput TCR immunosequencing, statistical association of individual TCRs with disease status, and machine learning. In a later analysis, previously published TCR beta repertoires from 600 to 850 donors were re-analyzed and high-resolution HLA genotyping was added so that TCR occurrence patterns could be studied. In the later analysis, no new phenotypic data were used to find candidate immune exposures; instead, reliance was placed on TCR beta sequences and their occurrence across donors. An earlier analysis of fewer than 700 of the donors applied high-throughput TCR beta sequencing to assess whether each TCR beta V gene segment acted as functional or pseudogenic. Donor age, sex, ethnicity and CMV serostatus were compiled together with the repertoire data. A later genetic analysis took genome-wide SNP genotypes for about three fifths of the roughly 700 donors and used that subset as a discovery cohort. All discovery cohort repertoires had been generated using a single sequencing platform. HLA typing covered class I and class II loci at four-digit resolution. Typing coverage differed by locus: A, B, C, DRB1 and DQB1 were typed in roughly 620-630 donors, DQA1 in 500 to 550, DPA1 in 600 to 610, and DPB1 in around 440. Because of strong linkage in the cohort, roughly five DR-DQ haplotypes were treated as single units for association and clustering. Among some 400 genotyped donors of the cohort, an average of approximately 250,000 unique TCR beta nucleotide sequences were sequenced per donor, roughly 20% of them non-productive.

The full study reports these points: The only immune exposure information available for the cohort was CMV serostatus. A later genetic analysis associated a missense DCLRE1C variant with V-gene and J-gene trimming of TCR beta chains, and an independent cohort replicated the association. Three of the identified cytomegalovirus-associated TCR beta chains were confirmed in vitro to be specific for cytomegalovirus antigens. Some IMGT-functional V segments, including TRBV6-2 and TRBV6-3, could not be distinguished by the 87-base-pair reads and were therefore excluded. Because counts were too low, some 17 rarely observed V segments, including chromosome 9 orphons, were left out of the earlier analysis of 587 of the donors. In an earlier analysis of several hundred of the donors, most TCR beta V segments were observed in productive rearrangements about 90% or about 30% of the time, broadly matching IMGT annotations. Linkage disequilibrium might explain the correlated functional status among segregating V segments, but an unknown experimental factor could not be ruled out. It was suggested by the authors that the approach could potentially be generalized to other disease states and immunological phenotypes. A further reported finding was that TCR beta sequences accurately predicted the HLA-A and HLA-B alleles for most subjects in the first cohort. While some public TCRs were present in many individuals, most TCR sequences turned up only very rarely across donors. According to a later analysis, most CMV-associated TCR beta chains appeared to be HLA-restricted, and the HLA associations seemed to be driven largely by CMV exposure. Cytomegalovirus status was reported to be diagnosed by the classifier with high specificity and sensitivity in both the original and validation cohorts. Because HLA typing was unavailable for some donors at each locus, only the typed subset was used in association tests. When HLA alleles, especially DR and DQ, strongly co-occurred, TCR associations were difficult to assign to individual alleles. Presence/absence analyses assumed roughly uniform sequencing depth across donors, an assumption that may not hold. The sequencing pipeline was judged likely to have produced a cluster of highly shared sequence variants as a technical artifact. Specific HLA alleles were associated with around 18,000 TCR beta sequences at a false discovery rate of 0.05 in a later analysis. In the study, approximately 160 TCR beta chains were listed as associated with cytomegalovirus. Only TCR beta chains were sequenced in this cohort, and the absence of alpha or paired-chain data limited detectable features. In a later analysis, several top co-occurrence clusters were reported to appear linked to parvovirus B19, influenza, CMV and Epstein-Barr virus. In a later analysis, HLA-associated TCR beta chains showed more clonal expansion and lower generation probabilities than non-associated chains that were equally common. A later analysis found that TCR association rates varied across HLA loci, with DRB1 alleles showing the most associated TCRs and HLA-C alleles the fewest. A later genetic analysis reported fewer N-insertions in productive TCRs among donors in an Asian-associated ancestry cluster than the roughly 700-donor mean.

V is pared back by 9 bases and J by 0 bases, with 12 bases lying between the germline termini. From cysteine to phenylalanine, the CDR3 is 15 amino acids long. The retained sequence is limited to the CDR3, 45 bases, with the frame set at the first base. According to the germline V gene (reference sequence), CDR1 reads MNHNY and CDR2 reads SVGAGI. Recombination joined TRBV6-6 with TRBJ1-6; the D gene is perhaps TRBD1, on 5 matching bases. The TCR was taken from a young woman in good health and CMV-seronegative. The sequencing sample was made of PBMCs. Here the CDR3 is given as CASATGTSYNSPLHF. Read as DNA, the sequence is TGTGCCAGTGCAACAGGAACCTCCTATAATTCACCCCTCCACTTT.